This passage covers 22 T cell receptor beta chains from one sample sequenced in a study of T cells after yellow fever vaccination. TCRdb recomputed calls from the 5' RACE reads with MiXCR, one row per CDR3 protein. The sample lists under 300,000 distinct CDR3 sequences, 6.5% to 7.5% occurring once. The sample consisted of CD4+ T cells sorted from PBMCs, taken on the day of the yellow fever booster vaccination. These receptors were collected from a man under 40 who received the YFV17D yellow fever vaccine.

This clonotype was counted only a few times. The chain carries TRBV10-3 and TRBJ2-7, with D possibly matching TRBD1 (6 bases). V was pared by 4 bases and J by 7 bases, with 17 bases between. Germline V CDR1 and CDR2: ENHRY, SYGVKD. The CDR3 covers 14 residues. The CDR3 loop is CAISGGEGGSEQYF. The CDR3 DNA reads TGTGCCATCAGTGGTGGGGAAGGGGGAAGTGAGCAGTACTTC.

This clonotype has at least ten counts. This chain uses TRBV7-9 with TRBJ1-5; TRBD1 matches at 8 bases. The CDR3 consists of 14 residues. CDR1 is SEHNR and CDR2 is FQNEAQ in the germline V gene (reference sequence). With 6 bases clipped from V and 2 bases from J, the junction kept 3 bases outside the gene matches. In DNA, the CDR3 is TGTGCCAGCAGTTCGGGACAGGGCAATCAGCCCCAGCATTTT. It yields the protein CASSSGQGNQPQHF. The full variable domain, its missing parts supplied by reference TRBV7-9 and TRBJ1-5, is DTGVSQNPRHKITKRGQNVTFRCDPISEHNRLYWYRQTLGQGPEFLTYFQNEAQLEKSRLLSDRFSAERPKGSFSTLEIQRTEQGDSAMYLCASSSGQGNQPQHFGDGTRLSIL.

This clonotype was counted ten times or more. The chain is built from TRBV28 and TRBJ2-6; no firm D call. V gave up 3 bases and J gave up 0 bases, with 9 bases separating them. The CDR3 has 16 amino acids. Germline CDR1 and CDR2: MDHEN and SYDVKM. CDR3 sequence (DNA): TGTGCCAGCAGTTTTTCAAGGGTCTCTGGGGCCAACGTCCTGACTTTC. It encodes CASSFSRVSGANVLTF.

The rearrangement uses TRBV7-9 and TRBJ1-6; D unresolved. With 1 base removed from V and 9 bases from J, the gap between germline ends came to 13 bases. The V gene's germline CDR1 is SEHNR and CDR2 FQNEAQ (reference sequence). CDR3 length: 15 residues. CDR3 DNA: TGTGCCAGCAGCTTAGACCAGACGGTTTTTTCACCCCTCCACTTT. It yields the protein CASSLDQTVFSPLHF.

Many counts were recorded for this clonotype. The V and J genes are TRBV20-1 and TRBJ2-3, with 10 bases that match TRBD1. CDR1 DFQATT and CDR2 SNEGSKA come from the germline V gene (reference sequence). V shed 7 bases, J shed 5 bases, and the junction held 0 bases outside the gene matches. The CDR3 length is 11 residues. CDR3 protein: CSGDRGDTQYF. The CDR3 coding sequence is TGCAGTGGGGACAGGGGAGATACGCAGTATTTT.

The table lists this clonotype with a few counts. The chain joins TRBV4-2 to TRBJ2-1; D is uncertain. This CDR3 has 12 amino acids. The germline V gene has CDR1 LGHNA and CDR2 YNFKEQ. V dropped 1 base and J dropped 4 bases, with 2 bases sitting between them. Here the CDR3 reads CASSQGYNEQFF. The CDR3 bases are TGTGCCAGCAGCCAAGGGTACAATGAGCAGTTCTTC.

This clonotype was seen many times. The CDR3 is CASSSLAGRSYEQYF. The DNA for the CDR3 is TGTGCCAGCAGTTCACTAGCGGGACGGTCCTACGAGCAGTACTTC. The chain joins TRBV6-5 to TRBJ2-7; 10 positions agree with TRBD2. From germline, CDR1 is MNHEY and CDR2 SVGAGI. This CDR3 is built from 15 residues. J lost 1 base, V lost 4 bases, and 4 bases had no gene match.

This clonotype has only a few counts. The chain has TRBV5-1 and TRBJ1-2; no firm D call. The CDR3 has 12 amino acids. V was cut by 3 bases and J by 8 bases, with 11 bases left in between. The germline V gene encodes CDR1 SGHRS and CDR2 YFSETQ. CDR3 in DNA: TGCGCCAGCAGCTCAGGACGGCCCGGCTACACCTTC. Translated: CASSSGRPGYTF.

The chain carries TRBV20-1 and TRBJ2-7; possible D gene TRBD1, 6 bases. This CDR3 contains 13 residues. The germline gives CDR1 DFQATT, CDR2 SNEGSKA (reference sequence). Between the trimmed V and J ends, which lost 1 base and 3 bases, there was a span of 10 bases. CDR3 coding DNA: TGCAGTGCTAGAGGGGGACACTTCTACGAGCAGTACTTC. This gives the protein CSARGGHFYEQYF.

This clonotype came up a few times. The chain carries TRBV20-1 and TRBJ1-1; D gene ambiguous. V lost 0 bases, J lost 3 bases, and 11 bases lay in between. Per germline, CDR1 DFQATT and CDR2 SNEGSKA (reference sequence). CDR3 length: 14 residues. CDR3 loop: CSARDGGRDTEAFF. For the CDR3, the DNA is TGCAGTGCTAGAGATGGCGGTCGGGACACTGAAGCTTTCTTT.

This clonotype was observed many times. The chain has TRBV7-2 and TRBJ1-2; 7 bases are a match to TRBD1. This CDR3 is 14 amino acids long. The germline V gene has CDR1 SGHTA and CDR2 FQGNSA. After removal of 0 bases from V and 8 bases from J, the junction contained 6 bases not matched to a gene. The CDR3 spells CASSLAPGGGGYTF. In DNA, the CDR3 is TGTGCCAGCAGCTTAGCGCCAGGGGGGGGCGGCTACACCTTC.

In this sample, this clonotype turned up a few times. The junction differs from germline at one of its ends, possibly a read error. This chain connects TRBV20-1 to TRBJ2-3; D is undetermined. The germline CDR1 and CDR2 sequences are DFQATT and SNEGSKA (reference sequence). CDR3 length: 16 amino acids. CDR3 protein: CCASDTGPGGTDTQYF. The CDR3, as DNA: TGCTGTGCTAGTGATACGGGCCCAGGCGGCACAGATACGCAGTATTTT.

This clonotype was counted at least ten times. The chain recombines TRBV3-1 with TRBJ2-1, with D possibly TRBD2 on 6 matching bases. Germline V gives CDR1 LGHDT, CDR2 YNNKEL (reference sequence). There are 13 residues in the CDR3. V was shortened by 4 bases and J by 9 bases, with 13 bases between the two germline ends. The CDR3 DNA reads as TGTGCCAGCAGCCGCGTACTAGCTGGTGAGCAGTTCTTC. Amino acid sequence: CASSRVLAGEQFF.

This rearrangement joins TRBV20-1 to TRBJ2-5, with 8 bases that match TRBD2. The CDR3 is made up of 11 amino acids. Germline CDR1 is DFQATT and CDR2 is SNEGSKA (reference sequence). CDR3 DNA sequence: TGCAGGGGGTCGGGGGGGGAGACCCAGTACTTC. Translation: CRGSGGETQYF.

This clonotype was seen ten or more times. The rearrangement joins TRBV11-2 to TRBJ2-1; tentatively, D is TRBD2 (7 bases). This CDR3 is 18 amino acids long. V lost 3 bases and J lost 6, with 24 bases in between. Germline V gene sequence: CDR1 SGHAT, CDR2 FQNNGV. CDR3: CASSFYPSGRGGVNEQFF. CDR3 DNA: TGTGCCAGCAGCTTCTATCCGTCTGGCAGGGGAGGGGTCAATGAGCAGTTCTTC. The full variable domain, its missing parts supplied by reference TRBV11-2 and TRBJ2-1, is EAGVAQSPRYKIIEKRQSVAFWCNPISGHATLYWYQQILGQGPKLLIQFQNNGVVDDSQLPKDRFSAERLKGVDSTLKIQPAKLEDSAVYLCASSFYPSGRGGVNEQFFGPGTRLTVL.

V and J are TRBV29-1 and TRBJ2-7; D is ambiguous. V lost 4 bases and J 3 bases, leaving 10 bases between the germline ends. The CDR3 has 12 residues. CDR1 and CDR2 from the germline V gene are SQVTM and ANQGSEA. The CDR3 sequence: CSVGPGFYEQYF. CDR3 nucleotide sequence: TGCAGCGTTGGTCCGGGCTTCTACGAGCAGTACTTC.

This clonotype was picked up many times. This sequence joins TRBV28 and TRBJ2-2; no reliable D call. This CDR3 spans 12 amino acids. In germline, CDR1 is MDHEN, CDR2 SYDVKM. Trimming removed 2 bases at V and 8 bases at J, with 6 bases between. The CDR3 is CASSLARGELFF. As DNA, the CDR3 is TGTGCCAGCAGTTTAGCTAGGGGGGAGCTGTTTTTT. Together with reference TRBV28 and TRBJ2-2, the CDR3 gives the full variable domain: DVKVTQSSRYLVKRTGEKVFLECVQDMDHENMFWYRQDPGLGLRLIYFSYDVKMKEKGDIPEGYSVSREKKERFSLILESASTNQTSMYLCASSLARGELFFGEGSRLTVL.

This clonotype turned up a few times. The gene calls are TRBV28 and TRBJ2-1; 10 nucleotides agree with TRBD2. Germline V gene lookup returns CDR1 MDHEN and CDR2 SYDVKM. This CDR3 region has 21 residues. J gave up 3 bases and V 4 bases, and 21 bases lay outside the gene matches. The CDR3 sequence is CASSSEKLGSGRFGRYNEQFF. As DNA, the CDR3 is TGTGCCAGCAGTTCGGAGAAACTCGGTAGCGGGAGGTTTGGTCGCTACAATGAGCAGTTCTTC.

The chain has TRBV5-8 and TRBJ2-7; D is uncertain. Trimming shortened V by 4 bases and J by 5 bases, and 13 bases separated the two germline ends. The CDR3 is made up of 13 amino acids. Germline V gene sequence: CDR1 SGHTS, CDR2 YDEGEE. The CDR3 region has the DNA TGTGCCAGCAGCCCCTGGGTGGGTAACGAGCAGTACTTC. Translating gives CASSPWVGNEQYF.

This clonotype has more than one count but fewer than ten. At one end, the junction sequence differs from germline, possibly due to a read error. This rearrangement joins TRBV5-1 to TRBJ2-2; D might be TRBD1 (5 bases). The CDR3 is made up of 16 amino acids. CDR1 SGHRS and CDR2 YFSETQ come from the germline V gene. The CDR3 DNA sequence: TGCGCCAGCCGCTTGGGGCGCTCCTTGAACACCGGGGAGCTGTTTTTT. Translating it yields CASRLGRSLNTGELFF.

This clonotype was counted a few times. The chain carries TRBV19 and TRBJ2-2; 9 bases align to TRBD1. V was clipped by 4 bases and J by 1 base; unmatched bases: 10. The CDR3 consists of 18 residues. CDR1 LNHDA and CDR2 SQIVND come from the germline V gene (reference sequence). The chain's CDR3 is CASSTKRGTGMNTGELFF. Written as DNA, the CDR3 is TGTGCCAGTAGTACAAAAAGGGGGACAGGGATGAACACCGGGGAGCTGTTTTTT.

Remarks on this clonotype: This may arise from a read error, as a much more abundant clone is one base away. The CDR3 loop is CACNGAGGGEQFF. The CDR3 bases are TGTGCCTGCAACGGAGCGGGAGGGGGTGAGCAGTTCTTC. This chain connects TRBV7-9 to TRBJ2-1; 10 bases agree with TRBD2. CDR3 size: 13 residues. CDR1 SEHNR and CDR2 FQNEAQ come from the germline V gene (reference sequence). Trimming cost V 11 bases and J 9 bases; bases outside gene matches: 10.